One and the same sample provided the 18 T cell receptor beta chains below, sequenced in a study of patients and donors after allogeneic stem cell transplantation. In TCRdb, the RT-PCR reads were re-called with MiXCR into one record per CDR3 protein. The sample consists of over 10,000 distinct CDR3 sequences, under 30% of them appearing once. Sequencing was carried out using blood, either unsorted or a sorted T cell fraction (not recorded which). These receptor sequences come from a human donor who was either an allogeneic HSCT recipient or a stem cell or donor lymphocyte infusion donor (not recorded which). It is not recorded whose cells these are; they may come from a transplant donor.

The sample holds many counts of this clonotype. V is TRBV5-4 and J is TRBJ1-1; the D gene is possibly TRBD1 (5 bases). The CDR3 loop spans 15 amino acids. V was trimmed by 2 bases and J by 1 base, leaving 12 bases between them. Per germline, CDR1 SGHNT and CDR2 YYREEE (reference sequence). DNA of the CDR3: TGTGCCAGCAGCTTTCCGGTAGGGGCGAACACTGAAGCTTTCTTT. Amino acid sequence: CASSFPVGANTEAFF.

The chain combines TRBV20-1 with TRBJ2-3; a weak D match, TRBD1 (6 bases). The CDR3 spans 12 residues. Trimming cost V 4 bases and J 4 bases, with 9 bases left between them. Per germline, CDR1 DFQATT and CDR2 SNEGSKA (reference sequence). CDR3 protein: CSANRVADTQYF. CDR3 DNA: TGCAGTGCTAACAGGGTGGCAGATACGCAGTATTTT.

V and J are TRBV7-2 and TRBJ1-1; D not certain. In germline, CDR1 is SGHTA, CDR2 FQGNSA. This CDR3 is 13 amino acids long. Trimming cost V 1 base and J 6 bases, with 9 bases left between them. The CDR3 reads CASSLDGVAEAFF. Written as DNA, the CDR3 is TGTGCCAGCAGCTTAGACGGGGTAGCTGAAGCTTTCTTT. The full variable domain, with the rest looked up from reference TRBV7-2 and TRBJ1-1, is GAGVSQSPSNKVTEKGKDVELRCDPISGHTALYWYRQSLGQGLEFLIYFQGNSAPDKSGLPSDRFSAERTGGSVSTLTIQRTQQEDSAVYLCASSLDGVAEAFFGQGTRLTVV.

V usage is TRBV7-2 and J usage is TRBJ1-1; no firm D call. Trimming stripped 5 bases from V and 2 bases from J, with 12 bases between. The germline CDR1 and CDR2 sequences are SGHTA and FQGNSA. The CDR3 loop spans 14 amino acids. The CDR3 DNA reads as TGTGCCAGCAGCCCAGGCATGACCAACACTGAAGCTTTCTTT. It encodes CASSPGMTNTEAFF.

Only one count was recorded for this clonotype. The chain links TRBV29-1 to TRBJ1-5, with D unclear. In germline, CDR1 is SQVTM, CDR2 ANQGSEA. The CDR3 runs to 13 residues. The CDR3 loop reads CTLPPAYNQPQHF. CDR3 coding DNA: TGCACCCTCCCCCCGGCCTACAATCAGCCCCAGCATTTT.

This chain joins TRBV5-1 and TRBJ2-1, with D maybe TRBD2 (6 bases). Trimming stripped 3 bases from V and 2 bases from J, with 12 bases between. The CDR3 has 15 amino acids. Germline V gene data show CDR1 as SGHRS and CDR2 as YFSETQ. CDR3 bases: TGCGCCAGCAGCTCGAGGCGGGGAGCCTACAATGAGCAGTTCTTC. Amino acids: CASSSRRGAYNEQFF.

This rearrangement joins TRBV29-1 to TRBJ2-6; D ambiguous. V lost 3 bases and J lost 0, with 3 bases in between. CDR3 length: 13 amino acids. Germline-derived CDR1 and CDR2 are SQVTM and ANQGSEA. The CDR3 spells CSVDPSGANVLTF. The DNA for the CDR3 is TGCAGCGTTGACCCCTCTGGGGCCAACGTCCTGACTTTC.

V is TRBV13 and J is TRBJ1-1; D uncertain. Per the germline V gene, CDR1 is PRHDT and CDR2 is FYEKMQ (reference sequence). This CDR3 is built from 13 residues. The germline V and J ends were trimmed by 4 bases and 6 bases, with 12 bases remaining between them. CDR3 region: CASSSRTRPEAFF. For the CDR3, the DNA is TGTGCCAGCAGCTCACGGACGAGGCCTGAAGCTTTCTTT.

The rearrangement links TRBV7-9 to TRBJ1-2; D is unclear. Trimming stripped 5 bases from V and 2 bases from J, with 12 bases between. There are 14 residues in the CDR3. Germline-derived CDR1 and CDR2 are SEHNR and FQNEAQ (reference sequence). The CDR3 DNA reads TGTGCCAGCAGCCTAATTTATGCCAACTATGGCTACACCTTC. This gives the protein CASSLIYANYGYTF.

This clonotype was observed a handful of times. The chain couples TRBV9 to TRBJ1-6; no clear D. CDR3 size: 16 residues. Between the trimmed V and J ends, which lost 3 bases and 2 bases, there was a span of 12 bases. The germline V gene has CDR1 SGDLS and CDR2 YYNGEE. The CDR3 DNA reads TGTGCCAGCAGCGACCCTGCCGGGACCTATAATTCACCCCTCCACTTT. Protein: CASSDPAGTYNSPLHF.

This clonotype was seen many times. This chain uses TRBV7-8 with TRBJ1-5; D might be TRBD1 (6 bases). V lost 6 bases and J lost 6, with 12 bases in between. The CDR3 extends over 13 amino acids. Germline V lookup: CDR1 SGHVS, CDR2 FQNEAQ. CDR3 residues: CASSHRAGQPQHF. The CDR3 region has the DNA TGTGCCAGCAGTCACAGGGCAGGTCAGCCCCAGCATTTT.

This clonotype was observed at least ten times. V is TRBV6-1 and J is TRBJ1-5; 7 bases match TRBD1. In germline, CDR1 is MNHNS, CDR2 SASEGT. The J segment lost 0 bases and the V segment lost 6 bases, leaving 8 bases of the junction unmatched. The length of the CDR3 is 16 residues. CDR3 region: CASRYRDRYSNQPQHF. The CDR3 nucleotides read TGTGCCAGCAGATACCGGGACAGATATAGCAATCAGCCCCAGCATTTT.

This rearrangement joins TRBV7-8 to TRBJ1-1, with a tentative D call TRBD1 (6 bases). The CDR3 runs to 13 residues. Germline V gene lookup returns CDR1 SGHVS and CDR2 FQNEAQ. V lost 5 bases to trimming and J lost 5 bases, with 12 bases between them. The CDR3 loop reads CASSKQGWTEAFF. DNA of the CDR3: TGTGCCAGCAGCAAACAGGGTTGGACTGAAGCTTTCTTT.

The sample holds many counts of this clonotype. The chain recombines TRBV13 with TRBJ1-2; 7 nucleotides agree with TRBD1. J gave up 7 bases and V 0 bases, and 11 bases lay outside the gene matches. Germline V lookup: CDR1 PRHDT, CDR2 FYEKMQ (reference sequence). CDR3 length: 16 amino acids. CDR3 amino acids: CASSLGLNRGALGYTF. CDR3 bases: TGTGCCAGCAGCTTAGGCCTCAACAGGGGTGCCCTTGGCTACACCTTC. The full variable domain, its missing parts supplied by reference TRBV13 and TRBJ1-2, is AAGVIQSPRHLIKEKRETATLKCYPIPRHDTVYWYQQGPGQDPQFLISFYEKMQSDKGSIPDRFSAQQFSDYHSELNMSSLELGDSALYFCASSLGLNRGALGYTFGSGTRLTVV.

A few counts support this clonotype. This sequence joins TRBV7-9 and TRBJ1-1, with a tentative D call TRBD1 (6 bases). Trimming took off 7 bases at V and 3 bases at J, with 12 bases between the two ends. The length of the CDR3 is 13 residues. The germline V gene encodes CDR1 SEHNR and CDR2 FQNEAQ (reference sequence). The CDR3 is CASTWTVDTEAFF. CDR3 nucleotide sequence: TGTGCCAGCACCTGGACAGTTGACACTGAAGCTTTCTTT. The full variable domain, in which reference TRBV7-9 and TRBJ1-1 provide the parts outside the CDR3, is DTGVSQNPRHKITKRGQNVTFRCDPISEHNRLYWYRQTLGQGPEFLTYFQNEAQLEKSRLLSDRFSAERPKGSFSTLEIQRTEQGDSAMYLCASTWTVDTEAFFGQGTRLTVV.

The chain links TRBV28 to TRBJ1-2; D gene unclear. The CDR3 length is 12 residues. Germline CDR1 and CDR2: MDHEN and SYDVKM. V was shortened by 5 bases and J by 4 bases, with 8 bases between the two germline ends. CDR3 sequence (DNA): TGTGCCAGCAGTACAGCTCTCTATGGCTACACCTTC. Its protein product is CASSTALYGYTF.

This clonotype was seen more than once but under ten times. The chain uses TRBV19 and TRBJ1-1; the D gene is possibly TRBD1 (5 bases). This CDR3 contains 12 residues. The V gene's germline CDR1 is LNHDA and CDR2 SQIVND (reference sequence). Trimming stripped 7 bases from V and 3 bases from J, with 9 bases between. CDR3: CASKGTDTEAFF. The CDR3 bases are TGTGCCAGTAAGGGGACGGACACTGAAGCTTTCTTT.

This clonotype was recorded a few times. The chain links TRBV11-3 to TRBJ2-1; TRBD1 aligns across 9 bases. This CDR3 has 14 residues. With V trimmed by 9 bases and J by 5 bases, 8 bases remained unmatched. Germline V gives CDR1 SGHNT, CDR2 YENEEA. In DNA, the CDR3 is TGTGCCAGTGATCCGGGACAGGGAAACAATGAGCAGTTCTTC. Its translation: CASDPGQGNNEQFF.